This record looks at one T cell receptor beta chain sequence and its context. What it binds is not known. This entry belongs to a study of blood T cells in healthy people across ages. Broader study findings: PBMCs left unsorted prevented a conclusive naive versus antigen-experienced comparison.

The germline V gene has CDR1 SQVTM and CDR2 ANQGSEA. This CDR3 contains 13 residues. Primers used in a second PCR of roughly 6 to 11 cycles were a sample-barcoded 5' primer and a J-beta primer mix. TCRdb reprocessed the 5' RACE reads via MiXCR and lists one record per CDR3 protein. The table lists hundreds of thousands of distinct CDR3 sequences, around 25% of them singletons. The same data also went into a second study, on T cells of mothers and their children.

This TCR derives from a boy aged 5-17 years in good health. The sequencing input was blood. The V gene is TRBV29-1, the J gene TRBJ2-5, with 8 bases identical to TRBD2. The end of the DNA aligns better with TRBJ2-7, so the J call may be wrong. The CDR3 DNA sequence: TGCAGCGTCACCGGGACTAGGTTCTACGAGCAGTACTTC. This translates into CSVTGTRFYEQYF.